A single sample gave rise to the 22 T cell receptor beta chains below, sequenced in a study of blood T cell repertoires in COVID-19. The table came from immunoSEQ multiplex PCR; TCRdb's copy has only in-frame clones and leaves some out. This sample has about 190,000 clones; approximately 86% occur once, and the top ten carry 1.1%. What was sequenced was peripheral blood. These receptors came from a man younger than 45 with acute or convalescent COVID-19.

The chain recombines TRBV6-5 with TRBJ1-1; TRBD1 is a possible D gene (5 bases). This CDR3 is 13 amino acids long. Trimming stripped 6 bases from V and 4 bases from J, with 12 bases between. The germline CDR1 and CDR2 sequences are MNHEY and SVGAGI. The CDR3 nucleotides read TGTGCCAGCAGGTCTACAGGTGGCACTGAAGCTTTCTTT. Protein product: CASRSTGGTEAFF.

The rearrangement links TRBV9 to TRBJ2-7; D is possibly TRBD2 (6 bases). CDR3 length: 13 amino acids. Between the trimmed V and J ends, which lost 2 bases and 4 bases, there was a span of 10 bases. CDR1 SGDLS and CDR2 YYNGEE come from the germline V gene. CDR3 in DNA: TGTGCCAGCAGCGTGCGACTAGAGTACGAGCAGTACTTC. This translates into CASSVRLEYEQYF.

This CDR3 is CASSLTGVTSPLHF. DNA for the CDR3: TGCGCCAGCAGCCTGACAGGGGTTACTTCACCCCTCCACTTT. The chain combines TRBV5-1 with TRBJ1-6; 8 nucleotides agree with TRBD1. The CDR3 has 14 amino acids. Trimming cost V 4 bases and J 9 bases; bases outside gene matches: 6. Germline CDR1 and CDR2: SGHRS and YFSETQ.

The chain couples TRBV10-3 to TRBJ2-1; unclear D gene. Trimming stripped 10 bases from V and 8 bases from J, with 12 bases between. The CDR3 runs 11 residues. Looked up from germline, CDR1 is ENHRY and CDR2 is SYGVKD. The CDR3 sequence is CATSVKDEQFF. DNA of the CDR3: TGTGCCACCTCGGTGAAAGATGAGCAGTTCTTC.

The chain recombines TRBV27 with TRBJ1-6; 9 nucleotides agree with TRBD1. V dropped 5 bases and J dropped 12; count of bases not matched to a gene: 5. This CDR3 region has 13 residues. In germline, CDR1 is MNHEY, CDR2 SMNVEV (reference sequence). CDR3 DNA: TGTGCCAGCAGTCAGGGACAGGGAATACCCCTCCACTTT. Its translation: CASSQGQGIPLHF.

The CDR3 sequence is CASILGGVTGELFF. In DNA form, the CDR3 reads TGTGCCAGCATCCTAGGGGGAGTGACCGGGGAGCTGTTTTTT. The J gene is TRBJ2-2, the V gene TRBV6-6, with a possible D match to TRBD1 (6 bases). The germline gives CDR1 MNHNY, CDR2 SVGAGI (reference sequence). The CDR3 is 14 amino acids. Trimming took 7 bases from V and 5 from J, leaving 14 bases between them.

The sample holds one count of this clone. The chain couples TRBV29-1 to TRBJ1-2; D is possibly TRBD1 (6 bases). Germline CDR1 reads SQVTM; CDR2 reads ANQGSEA. Trimming removed 6 bases from V and 7 bases from J, with 15 bases in between. The CDR3 runs 12 residues. The CDR3 DNA follows: TGCAGCGTCACGGCGGGGGGGGCTGGCTACACCTTC. Translation gives CSVTAGGAGYTF.

A single count supports this clone. V gene TRBV19 combines with J gene TRBJ2-7, with 8 bases matching TRBD1. This CDR3 comprises 14 residues. Germline CDR1 and CDR2: LNHDA and SQIVND (reference sequence). With 5 bases clipped from V and 5 bases from J, the junction kept 8 bases outside the gene matches. CDR3 nucleotides: TGTGCCAGTAGTCCCGGACAGGGTAAGAACGAGCAGTACTTC. Its translation: CASSPGQGKNEQYF.

V usage is TRBV5-1 and J usage is TRBJ1-1, with D tentatively TRBD1 (5 bases). Deletions cut 5 bases from V and 5 bases from J, with 10 bases between. The V gene's germline CDR1 is SGHRS and CDR2 YFSETQ. The length of the CDR3 is 12 residues. The DNA for the CDR3 is TGCGCCAGCAGTTCTGCAGGGACTGAAGCTTTCTTT. Translated, it gives CASSSAGTEAFF.

In nucleotides, the CDR3 is TGTGCCAGCAGCTTGGGGGAGCCCCTTAACTATGGCTACACCTTC. Its protein product is CASSLGEPLNYGYTF. V usage is TRBV5-6 and J usage is TRBJ1-2; D unresolved. CDR3 length: 15 residues. Trimming left V 0 bases short and J 1 base short, with 10 bases between. Looked up from germline, CDR1 is SGHDT and CDR2 is YYEEEE.

This rearrangement joins TRBV28 to TRBJ1-5; 7 nucleotides line up with TRBD1. The CDR3 is 13 residues long. After removal of 6 bases from V and 1 base from J, the junction contained 0 bases not matched to a gene. CDR1 and CDR2 (germline): MDHEN, SYDVKM. CDR3 nucleotide sequence: TGTGCCAGCAGACAGGGGAGCAATCAGCCCCAGCATTTT. Protein: CASRQGSNQPQHF.

This chain links TRBV19 with TRBJ2-1, with 9 bases aligning to TRBD2. Trimming cost V 11 bases and J 3 bases; bases outside gene matches: 8. The CDR3 loop spans 14 amino acids. CDR1 is LNHDA and CDR2 is SQIVND in the germline V gene (reference sequence). The CDR3 coding sequence is TGTGCCTGTAAGGGACTAGCTTTCTACAATGAGCAGTTCTTC. It encodes CACKGLAFYNEQFF. Drawing the rest from reference TRBV19 and TRBJ2-1, the complete variable domain is DGGITQSPKYLFRKEGQNVTLSCEQNLNHDAMYWYRQDPGQGLRLIYYSQIVNDFQKGDIAEGYSVSREKKESFPLTVTSAQKNPTAFYLCACKGLAFYNEQFFGPGTRLTVL.

This clone was detected only a few times. The V and J genes are TRBV4-1 and TRBJ1-4; D is unresolved. The CDR3 totals 12 residues. The germline CDR1 and CDR2 sequences are MGHRA and YSYEKL. The germline V and J ends were trimmed by 7 bases and 11 bases, with 14 bases remaining between them. DNA for the CDR3: TGCGCCAGCAACGACCTACGGGGTAAACTGTTTTTT. Translated: CASNDLRGKLFF.

This rearrangement joins TRBV4-1 to TRBJ1-2; D is uncertain. Trimming left V 0 bases short and J 4 bases short, with 9 bases between. CDR1 is MGHRA, CDR2 YSYEKL, per germline. There are 14 residues in the CDR3. CDR3 sequence reads: CASSQELGAYGYTF. The CDR3 DNA reads as TGCGCCAGCAGCCAAGAGTTGGGAGCCTATGGCTACACCTTC.

CDR3 sequence (DNA): TGTGCCAGTAGTATTGGGACATATAGCAATCAGCCCCAGCATTTT. Its translation: CASSIGTYSNQPQHF. J is TRBJ1-5 and V is TRBV19; D is perhaps TRBD1 (6 bases). The V end lost 3 bases, the J end lost 0 bases, and 9 bases lay between the germline ends. The CDR3 length is 15 residues. CDR1 and CDR2 from the germline V gene are LNHDA and SQIVND (reference sequence).

The CDR3 here is CASSQDLKRETSTDTQYF. The CDR3, as DNA: TGTGCCAGCAGCCAAGATCTAAAGCGGGAGACTAGCACAGATACGCAGTATTTT. The V and J genes are TRBV14 and TRBJ2-3, with 8 bases identical to TRBD2. The CDR3 covers 18 residues. J lost 0 bases, V lost 0 bases, and 8 bases had no gene match. The germline gives CDR1 SGHDN, CDR2 FVKESK.

The chain has TRBV6-5 and TRBJ1-3; no clear D gene. This CDR3 spans 15 amino acids. V was trimmed by 2 bases and J by 0 bases, leaving 8 bases between them. Germline V gene data show CDR1 as MNHEY and CDR2 as SVGAGI. CDR3 bases: TGTGCCAGCAGTTACATGGGAGGCTCTGGAAACACCATATATTTT. It translates to CASSYMGGSGNTIYF.

The sample holds one count of this clone. The chain links TRBV14 to TRBJ2-1; possibly TRBD2 for D (6 bases). Germline V gene lookup returns CDR1 SGHDN and CDR2 FVKESK. V lost 5 bases and J lost 2, with 10 bases in between. The CDR3 runs to 14 residues. CDR3 residues: CASSGTRTYNEQFF. In DNA form, the CDR3 reads TGTGCCAGCAGCGGGACTCGCACCTACAATGAGCAGTTCTTC.

The chain is built from TRBV6-1 and TRBJ2-2, with D unclear. Germline V gene data show CDR1 as MNHNS and CDR2 as SASEGT. The CDR3 spans 14 residues. V lost 3 bases and J 7 bases, leaving 12 bases between the germline ends. CDR3 sequence: CASSDKWSYGELFF. CDR3 sequence (DNA): TGTGCCAGCAGTGATAAATGGTCCTACGGGGAGCTGTTTTTT.

The chain joins TRBV9 to TRBJ1-5; D call uncertain. The CDR3 is 17 amino acids. V was clipped by 0 bases and J by 0 bases, with 13 bases between them. From germline, CDR1 is SGDLS and CDR2 YYNGEE. The CDR3 is CASSVGPKLYSNQPQHF. As DNA, the CDR3 is TGTGCCAGCAGCGTAGGCCCGAAGCTTTATAGCAATCAGCCCCAGCATTTT.

This chain joins TRBV28 and TRBJ1-2; 8 bases line up with TRBD1. V lost 7 bases, J lost 2 bases, and 6 bases stayed unmatched. The germline gives CDR1 MDHEN, CDR2 SYDVKM. This CDR3 comprises 14 residues. The CDR3 loop reads CASTGQGRNYGYTF. The CDR3 DNA reads as TGTGCCAGCACAGGACAGGGTAGGAACTATGGCTACACCTTC.

The chain has TRBV4-2 and TRBJ2-7, with D hard to call. With 4 bases removed from V and 7 bases from J, the gap between germline ends came to 11 bases. This CDR3 comprises 12 residues. CDR1 LGHNA and CDR2 YNFKEQ come from the germline V gene. In DNA form, the CDR3 reads TGTGCCAGCAGCCCGGCAGGAACAGAGCAGTACTTC. It is translated as CASSPAGTEQYF.